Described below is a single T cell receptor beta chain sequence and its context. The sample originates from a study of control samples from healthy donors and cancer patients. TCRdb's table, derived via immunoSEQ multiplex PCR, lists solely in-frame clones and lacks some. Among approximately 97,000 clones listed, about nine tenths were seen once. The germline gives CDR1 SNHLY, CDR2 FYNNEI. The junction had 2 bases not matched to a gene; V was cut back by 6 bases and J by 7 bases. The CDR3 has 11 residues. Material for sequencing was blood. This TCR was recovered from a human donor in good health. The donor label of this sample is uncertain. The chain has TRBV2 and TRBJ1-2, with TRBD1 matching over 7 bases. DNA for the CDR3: TGTGCCAGCAGACGGGACAGTGGCTACACCTTC. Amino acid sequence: CASRRDSGYTF.